The table lists the clone carrying this T cell receptor (beta chain) with many counts. The data originate from a study of CD8 T cells in ankylosing spondylitis. Germline loops: CDR1 SGDLS, CDR2 YYNGEE. This CDR3 contains 15 residues. The V end lost 3 bases, the J end lost 2 bases, and 12 bases lay between the germline ends. 5'-RACE, quantitative and with molecular barcodes, yielded the TCR beta libraries. One entry per CDR3 protein results from TCRdb running MiXCR on the 5' RACE reads. This sample has some 27,000 distinct CDR3 sequences, with 4.5% to 5.5% found just once. Sequencing was carried out using blood, either unsorted or a sorted T cell fraction (not recorded which). The sequence came from a female donor with ankylosing spondylitis or in good health (not recorded which). V gene TRBV9 combines with J gene TRBJ1-3; a weak D match, TRBD1 (6 bases). The CDR3 DNA sequence: TGTGCCAGCAGCGGGACTCAGGGGACTGGAAACACCATATATTTT. As protein: CASSGTQGTGNTIYF.